The 22 T cell receptor beta chains below all came from one sample that was sequenced in a study of blood T cells in healthy people across ages. The authors ran a second PCR of roughly 6 to 12 cycles using a sample-barcoded 5' primer and a J-beta primer mix. TCRdb independently ran MiXCR on the 5' RACE reads; one entry per CDR3 protein. The data contain 800,000 or so distinct CDR3 sequences, approximately 25% of them singletons. The sample was also linked to a second study, of T cells of mothers and their children.

Specimen: blood. These receptors were collected from a boy aged 5-17 years in good health.

This clonotype turned up a few times. V gene TRBV7-2 combines with J gene TRBJ2-1; 9 nucleotides align to TRBD1. The better agreement between TRBJ2-5 and the DNA end casts doubt on the J call. This CDR3 spans 15 amino acids. Germline values: CDR1 SGHTA, CDR2 FQGNSA. The CDR3 region is CASSKDRGVQETQYF. As DNA, the CDR3 is TGTGCCAGCAGCAAGGACAGGGGAGTCCAAGAGACCCAGTACTTC.

This clonotype was detected only a few times. This rearrangement joins TRBV4-3 to TRBJ2-7; 8 positions match TRBD1. Germline CDR1 and CDR2: LGHNA and YSLEER. Losses at the gene ends were 0 bases for V and 5 bases for J; bases not matched to a gene: 12. The CDR3 extends over 17 amino acids. As DNA, the CDR3 is TGCGCCAGCAGCCAAGATTTCGTGACAGGGGAGTTGCACGAGCAGTACTTC. It specifies CASSQDFVTGELHEQYF.

The rearrangement uses TRBV20-1 and TRBJ2-5; 7 bases align to TRBD1. Germline CDR1 and CDR2: DFQATT and SNEGSKA (reference sequence). The CDR3 spans 13 residues. The ends lost 5 bases at V and 1 base at J; junction bases unmatched: 4. The CDR3 region is CSARDRSQETQYF. DNA for the CDR3: TGCAGTGCTCGGGACAGATCCCAAGAGACCCAGTACTTC.

This sequence joins TRBV29-1 and TRBJ2-1; D remains ambiguous. Trimming pared 4 bases from V and 5 bases from J, leaving 6 bases between. The CDR3 runs to 11 residues. Germline CDR1 is SQVTM and CDR2 is ANQGSEA. CDR3: CSVVNHNEQFF. Here the CDR3 DNA reads TGCAGCGTTGTAAACCACAATGAGCAGTTCTTC.

This rearrangement joins TRBV6-6 to TRBJ1-3; D perhaps matches TRBD1 (6 bases). The CDR3 extends over 14 amino acids. Per the germline V gene, CDR1 is MNHNY and CDR2 is SVGAGI (reference sequence). Trimming cost V 7 bases and J 1 base, with 11 bases left between them. CDR3 DNA sequence: TGTGCCAGCACCCAAGGGGGGTCTGGAAACACCATATATTTT. Its translation: CASTQGGSGNTIYF.

The chain carries TRBV28 and TRBJ2-3; tentative D call: TRBD2 (6 bases). With 7 bases removed from V and 4 bases from J, the gap between germline ends came to 12 bases. The CDR3 has 13 amino acids. Germline V gene sequence: CDR1 MDHEN, CDR2 SYDVKM. The CDR3 sequence: CASILGGADTQYF. In nucleotides, the CDR3 is TGTGCCAGCATCCTGGGCGGGGCAGATACGCAGTATTTT.

The chain couples TRBV28 to TRBJ1-1; D not certain. The germline gives CDR1 MDHEN, CDR2 SYDVKM. CDR3 length equals 14 residues. V was shortened by 7 bases and J by 2 bases, with 14 bases between the two germline ends. As DNA, the CDR3 is TGTGCCAGCAACACCCAGGCTTTCAACACTGAAGCTTTCTTT. Translation: CASNTQAFNTEAFF.

The chain employs TRBV20-1 and TRBJ1-5; tentative D call: TRBD1 (6 bases). V was clipped by 4 bases and J by 4 bases, with 11 bases between them. Germline V gives CDR1 DFQATT, CDR2 SNEGSKA (reference sequence). There are 13 residues in the CDR3. The CDR3 loop is CSAIADRNQPQHF. The CDR3 DNA reads as TGCAGTGCTATAGCGGACAGAAATCAGCCCCAGCATTTT.

This clonotype was picked up a small number of times. The chain couples TRBV6-2 or TRBV6-3 to TRBJ2-5; weak D call: TRBD2 (5 bases). Trimming took off 5 bases at V and 5 bases at J, with 15 bases between the two ends. In germline, CDR1 is MNHEY, CDR2 SVGEGT. This CDR3 has 14 residues. This CDR3 is CASSTFVRRETQYF. CDR3 coding DNA: TGTGCCAGCAGTACCTTCGTTAGGAGGGAGACCCAGTACTTC.

This clonotype has just a few counts. The gene calls are TRBV12-3 or TRBV12-4 and TRBJ2-7; TRBD2 matches at 10 bases. The CDR3 contains 18 residues. V lost 3 bases and J lost 5; bases outside the gene matches: 16. The CDR3: CASSFPWGLALKRDEQYF. The CDR3 DNA sequence: TGTGCCAGCAGTTTCCCTTGGGGACTAGCGTTAAAGCGGGACGAGCAGTACTTC.

The rearrangement joins TRBV7-8 to TRBJ2-7, with D unclear. The germline V gene encodes CDR1 SGHVS and CDR2 FQNEAQ. Trimming took off 1 base at V and 3 bases at J, with 16 bases between the two ends. The CDR3 covers 16 residues. CDR3 loop: CASSLEASRPYYEQYF. Here the CDR3 DNA reads TGTGCCAGCAGCTTAGAGGCCAGTCGACCTTACTACGAGCAGTACTTC.

The table lists this clonotype with a few counts. CDR3 sequence (DNA): TGCAGCGCCCTAAGGATGGACAGGGGTAAAGAGACCCAGTACTTC. Translating it yields CSALRMDRGKETQYF. The chain uses TRBV29-1 and TRBJ2-5; TRBD1 aligns across 9 bases. Trimming cost V 7 bases and J 3 bases; bases outside gene matches: 12. CDR1 is SQVTM, CDR2 ANQGSEA, per germline. This CDR3 is built from 15 residues.

This clonotype has a single count. Without the conserved terminal phenylalanine or tryptophan, this CDR3 likely stems from a read error. The genes are TRBV5-6 and TRBJ1-1; D gene ambiguous. The CDR3 covers 16 residues. CDR1 SGHDT and CDR2 YYEEEE come from the germline V gene. Trimming stripped 0 bases from V and 1 base from J, with 13 bases between. The DNA for the CDR3 is TGTGCCAGCAGCTTGGCCTTACAAGACTGGAACACTGAAGCTTTCTCT. Translation: CASSLALQDWNTEAFS.

The chain is built from TRBV10-3 and TRBJ1-1; D is possibly TRBD1 (6 bases). The germline gives CDR1 ENHRY, CDR2 SYGVKD. Trimming shortened V by 2 bases and J by 3 bases, and 10 bases separated the two germline ends. The CDR3 consists of 14 residues. The CDR3 bases are TGTGCCATCAGTGAGACGGAGGGGGACACTGAAGCTTTCTTT. Residues: CAISETEGDTEAFF.

The chain uses TRBV7-8 and TRBJ2-7; D is unclear. The CDR3 contains 12 residues. Per the germline V gene, CDR1 is SGHVS and CDR2 is FQNEAQ. V dropped 6 bases and J dropped 2 bases, with 8 bases sitting between them. The CDR3 loop reads CASRSHTYEQYF. CDR3 in DNA: TGTGCCAGCAGATCACATACCTACGAGCAGTACTTC.

This clonotype was detected only a few times. V is TRBV24-1 and J is TRBJ2-3; D possibly corresponds to TRBD1 (6 bases). Trimming shortened V by 3 bases and J by 6 bases, and 18 bases separated the two germline ends. The CDR3 is made up of 16 amino acids. The germline gives CDR1 KGHDR, CDR2 SFDVKD. The CDR3 reads CATSDPGTTLGDTQYF. The CDR3 DNA reads as TGTGCCACCAGTGATCCCGGGACAACTTTGGGGGATACGCAGTATTTT.

The chain is built from TRBV30 and TRBJ1-1, with D perhaps matching TRBD1 (5 bases). The CDR3 loop spans 13 amino acids. Germline CDR1 GTSNPN, CDR2 SVGIG (reference sequence). Trimming removed 5 bases from V and 3 bases from J, with 13 bases in between. The CDR3 sequence: CAWFRQLYTEAFF. CDR3 nucleotide sequence: TGTGCCTGGTTTCGACAGTTATACACTGAAGCTTTCTTT.

The chain carries TRBV14 and TRBJ1-5; the D gene is possibly TRBD1 (5 bases). Germline CDR1 reads SGHDN; CDR2 reads FVKESK. The CDR3 runs to 15 residues. V gave up 1 base and J gave up 0 bases, with 7 bases separating them. CDR3: CASSQARDSNQPQHF. The CDR3 DNA follows: TGTGCCAGCAGCCAAGCCAGGGATAGCAATCAGCCCCAGCATTTT.

The V gene is TRBV6-2 or TRBV6-3, the J gene TRBJ1-1; D possibly corresponds to TRBD1 (5 bases). Germline V gene lookup returns CDR1 MNHEY and CDR2 SVGEGT. V shed 5 bases and J shed 0 bases, with 13 bases lying between them. The CDR3 is made up of 15 amino acids. The DNA for the CDR3 is TGTGCCAGCAGTGGGGAGGGGTATATGAACACTGAAGCTTTCTTT. It yields the protein CASSGEGYMNTEAFF.

The sample holds a few counts of this clonotype. The CDR3 DNA is TGTGCCAGCAACACCGACAGCTACGAGCAGTACTTC. Amino acid sequence: CASNTDSYEQYF. V gene TRBV28 combines with J gene TRBJ2-5, with D possibly being TRBD1 (5 bases). The J call is doubtful: the DNA matches TRBJ2-7 better. The germline CDR1 and CDR2 sequences are MDHEN and SYDVKM. CDR3 length: 12 residues.

The gene calls are TRBV20-1 and TRBJ1-1, with 8 bases identical to TRBD1. J lost 11 bases, V lost 6 bases, and 11 bases had no gene match. The CDR3 consists of 12 residues. Germline loops: CDR1 DFQATT, CDR2 SNEGSKA (reference sequence). The CDR3 bases are TGCAGTGCGGTTGACAGGGGAAGAAGGGCTTTCTTT. Translated, it gives CSAVDRGRRAFF.

This clonotype showed up many times. The genes are TRBV5-1 and TRBJ1-2; D remains unclear. The V end lost 1 base, the J end lost 3 bases, and 7 bases lay between the germline ends. Germline V gives CDR1 SGHRS, CDR2 YFSETQ. The CDR3 is 13 residues long. The CDR3 protein is CASSLQEDYGYTF. CDR3 coding DNA: TGCGCCAGCAGCTTGCAGGAGGACTATGGCTACACCTTC.